One sample yielded the 31 T cell receptor beta chains listed below, sequenced in a study of blood T cell repertoires in COVID-19. The assay was immunoSEQ multiplex PCR, and TCRdb's table has in-frame clones only and misses some. The profile shows roughly 130,000 clones, 75% to 90% of them singletons. Sequenced input: peripheral blood. The receptors come from a man in his sixties with active or convalescent COVID-19.

This clone was seen once. The chain joins TRBV6-2 or TRBV6-3 to TRBJ2-3; 7 nucleotides match TRBD2. The J segment lost 0 bases and the V segment lost 6 bases, leaving 12 bases of the junction unmatched. The CDR3 runs 17 residues. CDR1 is MNHEY and CDR2 is SVGEGT in the germline V gene. CDR3 loop: CASSPTGGYWSTDTQYF. The CDR3 bases are TGTGCCAGCAGCCCTACCGGGGGGTACTGGAGCACAGATACGCAGTATTTT.

This clone was observed a few times. The CDR3 DNA follows: TGTGCCAGCAGCTTGGGGCATCGCTCCTATAATTCACCCCTCCACTTT. The encoded protein is CASSLGHRSYNSPLHF. This sequence joins TRBV5-5 and TRBJ1-6; no reliable D call. Trimming took off 0 bases at V and 0 bases at J, with 7 bases between the two ends. Germline V gene data show CDR1 as SGHKS and CDR2 as YYEKEE (reference sequence). The CDR3 is made up of 16 amino acids.

The V and J genes are TRBV7-9 and TRBJ2-7; 11 bases match TRBD1. Germline loops: CDR1 SEHNR, CDR2 FQNEAQ (reference sequence). The CDR3 is 15 amino acids. With 1 base clipped from V and 4 bases from J, the junction kept 3 bases outside the gene matches. This CDR3 reads CASSLVGTGGYEQYF. CDR3 in DNA: TGTGCCAGCAGCTTAGTGGGGACAGGGGGATACGAGCAGTACTTC.

This clone was found a few times. This chain links TRBV7-9 with TRBJ2-3; a possible D gene is TRBD1 (7 bases). In germline, CDR1 is SEHNR, CDR2 FQNEAQ (reference sequence). The ends were cut back, 5 bases at V and 3 bases at J, with 18 bases in the middle. The CDR3 loop spans 16 amino acids. This chain's CDR3 is CASSPRGRGRTDTQYF. CDR3 in DNA: TGTGCCAGCAGCCCTCGGGGCAGGGGGAGGACAGATACGCAGTATTTT.

The gene calls are TRBV24-1 and TRBJ2-2; TRBD2 agrees at 11 bases. Germline-derived CDR1 and CDR2 are KGHDR and SFDVKD. The CDR3 covers 17 residues. The J segment lost 4 bases and the V segment lost 3 bases, leaving 6 bases of the junction unmatched. CDR3 loop: CATSDNRLAGLTGELFF. CDR3 DNA sequence: TGTGCCACCAGTGATAACCGACTAGCGGGACTCACCGGGGAGCTGTTTTTT.

V usage is TRBV7-2 and J usage is TRBJ2-6; D unclear. Per the germline V gene, CDR1 is SGHTA and CDR2 is FQGNSA. The V end lost 0 bases, the J end lost 6 bases, and 3 bases lay between the germline ends. This CDR3 is 13 amino acids long. The CDR3 reads CASSLAKANVLTF. The CDR3 DNA is TGTGCCAGCAGCTTAGCCAAGGCCAACGTCCTGACTTTC.

The table lists this clone with a count of one. The V gene is TRBV18, the J gene TRBJ2-5; D may be TRBD2 (6 bases). The CDR3 has 14 residues. The germline V gene has CDR1 KGHSH and CDR2 LQKENI. Trimming removed 3 bases from V and 2 bases from J, with 10 bases in between. The CDR3 here is CASSPGGRQETQYF. CDR3 nucleotide sequence: TGTGCCAGCTCACCGGGTGGGAGGCAAGAGACCCAGTACTTC.

V is TRBV6-6 and J is TRBJ1-6; 7 bases map to TRBD1. Per the germline V gene, CDR1 is MNHNY and CDR2 is SVGAGI (reference sequence). The V gene end was trimmed by 5 bases and the J gene end by 3 bases; junction bases not matched to a gene: 4. The CDR3 consists of 15 residues. The chain's CDR3 is CASSAGQVYNSPLHF. CDR3 nucleotide sequence: TGTGCCAGCAGTGCCGGACAGGTCTATAATTCACCCCTCCACTTT.

The gene calls are TRBV28 and TRBJ1-2; 7 bases match TRBD1. The germline CDR1 and CDR2 sequences are MDHEN and SYDVKM. J lost 2 bases, V lost 5 bases, and 11 bases had no gene match. The CDR3 spans 16 residues. CDR3 in amino acids: CASSSQQGTLNYGYTF. DNA of the CDR3: TGTGCCAGCAGTAGTCAACAGGGGACGTTGAACTATGGCTACACCTTC.

This clone was found a few times. The chain is built from TRBV25-1 and TRBJ1-4; TRBD1 might be the D (6 bases). This CDR3 has 16 amino acids. CDR1 is MGHDK and CDR2 is SYGVNS in the germline V gene. V was clipped by 3 bases and J by 6 bases, with 17 bases between them. The CDR3 DNA sequence: TGTGCCAGCAGTGATCAATATGGGGGCGCGGATGAAAAACTGTTTTTT. Protein sequence: CASSDQYGGADEKLFF. Full variable domain (rest looked up from reference TRBV25-1 and TRBJ1-4): EADIYQTPRYLVIGTGKKITLECSQTMGHDKMYWYQQDPGMELHLIHYSYGVNSTEKGDLSSESTVSRIRTEHFPLTLESARPSHTSQYLCASSDQYGGADEKLFFGSGTQLSVL.

The chain links TRBV7-2 to TRBJ2-3; a possible D gene is TRBD2 (5 bases). Between the trimmed V and J ends, which lost 3 bases and 4 bases, there was a span of 11 bases. This CDR3 is 14 amino acids long. Germline V lookup: CDR1 SGHTA, CDR2 FQGNSA. The CDR3 protein is CASSFSAFADTQYF. The DNA of the CDR3 is TGTGCCAGCAGCTTTAGCGCCTTCGCAGATACGCAGTATTTT.

The J gene is TRBJ1-5, the V gene TRBV7-6; the match to TRBD1 covers 8 bases. Germline CDR1 reads SGHVS; CDR2 reads FNYEAQ. The CDR3 is 15 amino acids. V was clipped by 2 bases and J by 4 bases; unmatched bases: 4. The CDR3 sequence is CASSLRTGRNQPQHF. The CDR3 coding sequence is TGTGCCAGCAGCTTACGGACAGGGCGGAATCAGCCCCAGCATTTT.

The genes are TRBV7-9 and TRBJ1-5; D remains unclear. This CDR3 region has 12 residues. The ends were cut back, 3 bases at V and 6 bases at J, with 6 bases in the middle. Germline-derived CDR1 and CDR2 are SEHNR and FQNEAQ (reference sequence). The DNA for the CDR3 is TGTGCCAGCAGCTTGGGGAGTCAGCCCCAGCATTTT. Translation gives CASSLGSQPQHF.

This clone has only a few counts. The rearrangement links TRBV5-6 to TRBJ2-7, with 7 nucleotides matching TRBD2. The junction had 10 bases not matched to a gene; V was cut back by 2 bases and J by 8 bases. The V gene's germline CDR1 is SGHDT and CDR2 YYEEEE. The CDR3 runs to 14 residues. The CDR3: CASSLGAGASKQYF. CDR3 in DNA: TGTGCCAGCAGCTTAGGCGCGGGAGCTTCCAAGCAGTACTTC.

This clone was picked up a small number of times. The chain combines TRBV2 with TRBJ1-3, with 7 bases fitting TRBD1. The germline V gene has CDR1 SNHLY and CDR2 FYNNEI. This CDR3 is built from 16 residues. Unmatched junction bases numbered 9, after V lost 5 bases and J lost 2 bases. CDR3 loop: CASSRGQAGPGNTIYF. The CDR3 nucleotides are TGTGCCAGCAGTAGAGGACAGGCAGGACCTGGAAACACCATATATTTT.

This clone has just one count. The chain couples TRBV9 to TRBJ2-4, with 8 bases fitting TRBD2. The CDR3 sequence is 16 residues long. The germline V gene has CDR1 SGDLS and CDR2 YYNGEE. The V gene end was trimmed by 3 bases and the J gene end by 1 base; junction bases not matched to a gene: 6. This chain's CDR3 is CASSALGGGAKNIQYF. In DNA form, the CDR3 reads TGTGCCAGCAGCGCCCTCGGCGGGGGGGCCAAAAACATTCAGTACTTC.

This rearrangement joins TRBV24-1 to TRBJ2-2, with 7 nucleotides matching TRBD1. Germline V gene data show CDR1 as KGHDR and CDR2 as SFDVKD. The CDR3 length is 17 residues. Unmatched junction bases numbered 12, after V lost 4 bases and J lost 5 bases. The CDR3 sequence: CATSESHPTTGTGELFF. In DNA, the CDR3 is TGTGCCACCAGTGAATCCCACCCTACGACAGGGACCGGGGAGCTGTTTTTT.

V usage is TRBV11-2 and J usage is TRBJ2-7; weak D call: TRBD1 (7 bases). The CDR3 totals 13 residues. Germline CDR1 SGHAT, CDR2 FQNNGV. Deletions cut 2 bases from V and 4 bases from J, with 9 bases between. CDR3 amino acids: CASSLPGGYEQYF. As DNA, the CDR3 is TGTGCCAGCAGCTTACCAGGGGGGTACGAGCAGTACTTC.

V usage is TRBV4-1 and J usage is TRBJ1-2; D unresolved. V shed 0 bases and J shed 4 bases, with 6 bases lying between them. Germline V CDR1 and CDR2: MGHRA, YSYEKL. This CDR3 is built from 13 residues. CDR3 nucleotides: TGCGCCAGCAGCCAAGATCGGGTCTATGGCTACACCTTC. Translating it yields CASSQDRVYGYTF.

The genes are TRBV18 and TRBJ1-1; D may be TRBD1 (5 bases). Trimming shortened V by 4 bases and J by 2 bases, and 14 bases separated the two germline ends. The CDR3 sequence is 15 residues long. Per the germline V gene, CDR1 is KGHSH and CDR2 is LQKENI. CDR3 amino acids: CASSRGGGTNTEAFF. The CDR3 DNA reads TGTGCCAGCTCACGGGGAGGCGGGACTAACACTGAAGCTTTCTTT.

The chain is built from TRBV18 and TRBJ2-1, with 8 bases identical to TRBD2. CDR3 length: 16 amino acids. J lost 6 bases, V lost 6 bases, and 13 bases had no gene match. Germline V gene data show CDR1 as KGHSH and CDR2 as LQKENI. The CDR3 coding sequence is TGTGCCAGCTCCTATGCTCTGGCGGGAGGTGGCAATGAGCAGTTCTTC. This sequence encodes CASSYALAGGGNEQFF.

V is TRBV7-9 and J is TRBJ2-1; 14 bases are a match to TRBD2. The germline CDR1 and CDR2 sequences are SEHNR and FQNEAQ (reference sequence). The J segment lost 9 bases and the V segment lost 6 bases, leaving 10 bases of the junction unmatched. The CDR3 runs to 16 residues. The CDR3 protein is CASSQEGLAGVIEQFF. In DNA form, the CDR3 reads TGTGCCAGCAGTCAAGAGGGACTAGCGGGAGTGATTGAGCAGTTCTTC.

This sequence joins TRBV6-5 and TRBJ1-5; tentative D call: TRBD1 (5 bases). This CDR3 spans 13 amino acids. Per the germline V gene, CDR1 is MNHEY and CDR2 is SVGAGI. Trimming removed 6 bases from V and 4 bases from J, with 10 bases in between. The CDR3 spells CASRSGGNQPQHF. The CDR3 DNA reads TGTGCCAGCAGGTCCGGGGGGAATCAGCCCCAGCATTTT.

The rearrangement uses TRBV7-8 and TRBJ1-5; 10 nucleotides align to TRBD1. With V trimmed by 5 bases and J by 6 bases, 7 bases remained unmatched. Germline V gene sequence: CDR1 SGHVS, CDR2 FQNEAQ. CDR3 length: 15 residues. This CDR3 is CASSARQGASQPQHF. The CDR3 DNA reads as TGTGCCAGCAGCGCAAGACAGGGGGCCAGTCAGCCCCAGCATTTT.

The chain recombines TRBV7-3 with TRBJ2-7; 8 bases align to TRBD1. Trimming removed 1 base from V and 3 bases from J; junction bases left unmatched: 8. The CDR3 is 16 residues long. The germline V gene encodes CDR1 SGHTA and CDR2 FQGTGA. The CDR3 DNA reads as TGTGCCAGCAGCTTAAGTCCAGGGGGCGGTAGCTACGAGCAGTACTTC. Amino acid sequence: CASSLSPGGGSYEQYF.

The chain's CDR3 is CATSDPGKETQYF. DNA for the CDR3: TGTGCCACCAGTGATCCAGGGAAAGAGACCCAGTACTTC. J is TRBJ2-5 and V is TRBV24-1; D is possibly TRBD1 (5 bases). V was shortened by 3 bases and J by 3 bases, with 7 bases between the two germline ends. Germline CDR1 is KGHDR and CDR2 is SFDVKD. The CDR3 sequence is 13 residues long.

The chain uses TRBV25-1 and TRBJ2-2, with D perhaps matching TRBD1 (6 bases). Trimming took 3 bases from V and 4 from J, leaving 12 bases between them. Germline V gene lookup returns CDR1 MGHDK and CDR2 SYGVNS. The CDR3 covers 15 residues. Here the CDR3 reads CASSDPRGSTGELFF. CDR3 DNA sequence: TGTGCCAGCAGTGACCCTAGGGGGTCCACCGGGGAGCTGTTTTTT.

J is TRBJ1-4 and V is TRBV18; TRBD1 matches at 8 bases. CDR1 and CDR2 from the germline V gene are KGHSH and LQKENI. Trimming cost V 8 bases and J 4 bases; bases outside gene matches: 12. The CDR3 runs 16 residues. The CDR3 DNA follows: TGTGCCAGCCGAAGACAGGGGCTCATTCGTAATGAAAAACTGTTTTTT. Amino acid sequence: CASRRQGLIRNEKLFF.

This sequence joins TRBV27 and TRBJ2-2; possibly TRBD2 for D (5 bases). CDR3 length: 14 residues. CDR1 and CDR2 from the germline V gene are MNHEY and SMNVEV (reference sequence). Trimming removed 6 bases from V and 6 bases from J, with 14 bases in between. The DNA for the CDR3 is TGTGCCAGCAGAAAGAGGGTAGACCCCGGGGAGCTGTTTTTT. It specifies CASRKRVDPGELFF.

The V gene is TRBV19, the J gene TRBJ1-5, with 7 bases identical to TRBD1. This CDR3 is 16 amino acids long. The germline V gene encodes CDR1 LNHDA and CDR2 SQIVND (reference sequence). The trim removed 6 bases at V and 2 bases at J, leaving 10 bases unmatched. The CDR3 protein is CASRDFGTARNQPQHF. The CDR3, as DNA: TGTGCCAGTAGGGATTTCGGGACAGCGCGCAATCAGCCCCAGCATTTT.

The chain is built from TRBV28 and TRBJ2-7, with D possibly matching TRBD2 (6 bases). The CDR3 sequence is 14 residues long. The germline V and J ends were trimmed by 10 bases and 4 bases, with 20 bases remaining between them. Germline lookup yields CDR1 MDHEN and CDR2 SYDVKM. The CDR3 bases are TGTGCCACCCTCCCGGGGGACTTTCTTTACGAGCAGTACTTC. Translating gives CATLPGDFLYEQYF.